The next 29 T cell receptor beta chains were all read from a single sample in a study of T cells in Graves' hyperthyroidism and ophthalmopathy. Amplified TCR beta CDR3 regions came from RNA transcripts. Initially, a first-round RT-PCR of the TCR CDR3 employed the HTBI primer set. Via MiXCR, TCRdb re-called the multiplex PCR reads, giving one row per CDR3 protein. The sample has a few hundred thousand distinct CDR3 sequences; roughly an eighth are singletons. The sample comprised blood. The receptors shown here come from a woman aged 18-29 years with Graves' hyperthyroidism.

This clonotype was counted ten times or more. This CDR3 is CASSSAGTEAFF. CDR3 nucleotide sequence: TGTGCCAGCAGTTCAGCGGGCACTGAAGCTTTCTTT. This sequence joins TRBV28 and TRBJ1-1; D is undetermined. The CDR3 extends over 12 amino acids. CDR1 and CDR2 from the germline V gene are MDHEN and SYDVKM. V dropped 4 bases and J dropped 4 bases, with 7 bases sitting between them.

The chain joins TRBV6-2 or TRBV6-3 to TRBJ2-5, with 10 bases matching TRBD2. The CDR3 consists of 16 residues. The V gene's germline CDR1 is MNHEY and CDR2 SVGEGT. V shed 0 bases and J 1 base; nucleotides not matched to a gene: 2. In DNA, the CDR3 is TGTGCCAGCAGTTACTCTAGGACTAGCGGCCAAGAGACCCAGTACTTC. Translating gives CASSYSRTSGQETQYF.

Ten or more counts support this clonotype. The chain is built from TRBV12-3 or TRBV12-4 and TRBJ2-5, with 9 bases identical to TRBD2. The trim removed 4 bases at V and 6 bases at J, leaving 9 bases unmatched. The CDR3 has 15 residues. CDR3 in amino acids: CASSSSLAGLKTQYF. Here the CDR3 DNA reads TGTGCCAGCAGTTCCAGTCTAGCGGGGTTAAAGACCCAGTACTTC.

About this clonotype: A much larger clone differs from this one at a single base, so this may be a read error. The CDR3 carries no conserved terminal phenylalanine or tryptophan, so it likely arises from a read error. The V gene is TRBV3-1, the J gene TRBJ1-1; tentative D call: TRBD1 (5 bases). Germline CDR1 and CDR2: LGHDT and YNNKEL (reference sequence). V was pared by 3 bases and J by 1 base, with 9 bases between. The CDR3 loop spans 14 amino acids. CDR3: CASSHGGRNTEAFL. The CDR3 DNA reads TGTGCCAGCAGCCACGGGGGGAGGAACACTGAAGCTTTCCTT.

This clonotype was counted at least ten times. V is TRBV7-3 and J is TRBJ2-1; D ambiguous. The V gene lost 3 bases and the J gene lost 7 bases, with 10 bases spanning the gap. This CDR3 contains 13 residues. Per germline, CDR1 SGHTA and CDR2 FQGTGA. The CDR3 protein is CASSLSSGNEQFF. Here the CDR3 DNA reads TGTGCCAGCAGCTTGAGTTCTGGTAATGAGCAGTTCTTC.

The rearrangement links TRBV27 to TRBJ2-1; TRBD1 is a possible D gene (7 bases). This CDR3 has 12 amino acids. Trimming left V 9 bases short and J 7 bases short, with 13 bases between. Germline V gene sequence: CDR1 MNHEY, CDR2 SMNVEV (reference sequence). CDR3 DNA: TGTGCCAGTCCCAGGGGGGCGAATGAGCAGTTCTTC. Amino acids: CASPRGANEQFF.

The chain links TRBV7-6 to TRBJ2-2, with 7 bases lining up with TRBD2. Germline assignment: CDR1 SGHVS and CDR2 FNYEAQ. V was pared by 1 base and J by 2 bases, with 4 bases of the junction left unmatched. The CDR3 sequence is 16 residues long. CDR3 sequence: CASSLEVAGNTGELFF. The CDR3 nucleotides are TGTGCCAGCAGCTTAGAAGTAGCGGGTAACACCGGGGAGCTGTTTTTT.

The chain recombines TRBV27 with TRBJ2-7; 11 nucleotides align to TRBD2. Germline trimming cut 3 bases from V and 3 bases from J; bases unmatched to any gene: 13. The CDR3 spans 18 residues. Germline CDR1 and CDR2: MNHEY and SMNVEV (reference sequence). The DNA of the CDR3 is TGTGCCAGCAGTTTCCCGACTAGCGGGAAGTGGGAGAGCTACGAGCAGTACTTC. This sequence encodes CASSFPTSGKWESYEQYF.

This clonotype was seen a few times. V is TRBV7-2 and J is TRBJ1-2; D remains unclear. Germline V lookup: CDR1 SGHTA, CDR2 FQGNSA. With 0 bases removed from V and 7 bases from J, the gap between germline ends came to 15 bases. CDR3 size: 15 residues. CDR3 region: CASSLAVSRWVGYTF. The DNA of the CDR3 is TGTGCCAGCAGCTTAGCCGTATCAAGATGGGTTGGCTACACCTTC.

This clonotype has more than one count but fewer than ten. The chain uses TRBV6-2 or TRBV6-3 and TRBJ2-7; D remains ambiguous. CDR1 MNHEY and CDR2 SVGEGT come from the germline V gene. CDR3 size: 12 residues. Trimming shortened V by 2 bases and J by 5 bases, and 7 bases separated the two germline ends. The CDR3 DNA reads as TGTGCCAGCAGTTACGGGAACCACGAGCAGTACTTC. This encodes CASSYGNHEQYF.

This chain joins TRBV5-4 and TRBJ2-3; 15 bases line up with TRBD2. V dropped 4 bases and J dropped 4; count of bases not matched to a gene: 10. This CDR3 has 18 residues. Germline loops: CDR1 SGHNT, CDR2 YYREEE (reference sequence). The CDR3 loop is CASSPRPGLAGGADTQYF. The CDR3 nucleotides read TGTGCCAGCAGCCCACGACCGGGACTAGCGGGAGGAGCAGATACGCAGTATTTT.

This clonotype was counted at least ten times. The chain uses TRBV2 and TRBJ1-2; D call uncertain. Germline CDR1 and CDR2: SNHLY and FYNNEI. This CDR3 spans 16 amino acids. With 10 bases removed from V and 5 bases from J, the gap between germline ends came to 26 bases. The CDR3 protein is CATQTRHRQDGYGYTF. The CDR3 DNA is TGTGCCACCCAGACGAGGCACCGACAAGACGGATATGGCTACACCTTC. Based on the CDR3 plus reference TRBV2 and TRBJ1-2, the full variable domain is EPEVTQTPSHQVTQMGQEVILRCVPISNHLYFYWYRQILGQKVEFLVSFYNNEISEKSEIFDDQFSVERPDGSNFTLKIRSTKLEDSAMYFCATQTRHRQDGYGYTFGSGTRLTVV.

This clonotype appeared a few times. A much more abundant neighbour one base away suggests this may be a read error. The gene calls are TRBV28 and TRBJ2-5; D perhaps matches TRBD1 (6 bases). Germline CDR1 reads MDHEN; CDR2 reads SYDVKM. The CDR3 sequence is 13 residues long. Deletions cut 8 bases from V and 1 base from J, with 11 bases between. Written as DNA, the CDR3 is TGTGCCAGCGGCGACAGGACCCAAGAGACCCAGTACTTC. It yields the protein CASGDRTQETQYF.

There are many counts of this clonotype. The chain is built from TRBV12-5 and TRBJ2-5, with a weak D call TRBD2 (6 bases). The V gene's germline CDR1 is LGHNT and CDR2 FRNRAP. CDR3 size: 14 residues. Trimming shortened V by 7 bases and J by 5 bases, and 17 bases separated the two germline ends. The CDR3 nucleotides are TGTGCTAGTGCCAAAGGGACTGTCCTGGAGACCCAGTACTTC. It yields the protein CASAKGTVLETQYF. The full variable domain, rest sourced from reference TRBV12-5 and TRBJ2-5, is DARVTQTPRHKVTEMGQEVTMRCQPILGHNTVFWYRQTMMQGLELLAYFRNRAPLDDSGMPKDRFSAEMPDATLATLKIQPSEPRDSAVYFCASAKGTVLETQYFGPGTRLLVL.

In its sample, this clonotype was seen many times. This rearrangement joins TRBV11-1 to TRBJ2-7; D gene uncertain. V was clipped by 0 bases and J by 3 bases, with 12 bases between them. Germline CDR1 reads SGHAT; CDR2 reads FQDESV (reference sequence). The CDR3 totals 15 residues. The CDR3 protein is CASSLAGNDGYEQYF. DNA for the CDR3: TGTGCCAGCAGCTTAGCGGGTAACGACGGCTACGAGCAGTACTTC.

This clonotype was detected ten times or more. This rearrangement joins TRBV28 to TRBJ2-7; 8 nucleotides agree with TRBD1. With 3 bases clipped from V and 0 bases from J, the junction kept 10 bases outside the gene matches. Germline V gene sequence: CDR1 MDHEN, CDR2 SYDVKM. There are 17 residues in the CDR3. DNA of the CDR3: TGTGCCAGCAGTTTTCCGGTGGGGCAGGGGGCCTCCTACGAGCAGTACTTC. Translating it yields CASSFPVGQGASYEQYF.

A few counts support this clonotype. The V gene is TRBV5-6, the J gene TRBJ2-2; D gene uncertain. The germline V and J ends were trimmed by 1 base and 5 bases, with 6 bases remaining between them. This CDR3 region has 13 residues. Looked up from germline, CDR1 is SGHDT and CDR2 is YYEEEE. The CDR3 protein is CASSLRVTGELFF. CDR3 bases: TGTGCCAGCAGCTTGAGGGTTACCGGGGAGCTGTTTTTT.

This clonotype has ten or more counts. V is TRBV28 and J is TRBJ2-5; D possibly matches TRBD1 or TRBD2 (5 bases each). CDR1 is MDHEN and CDR2 is SYDVKM in the germline V gene. CDR3 length: 15 residues. Deletions cut 5 bases from V and 1 base from J, with 14 bases between. The CDR3 nucleotides are TGTGCCAGCAGTATTCCGAGGGGCTCCCAAGAGACCCAGTACTTC. This sequence encodes CASSIPRGSQETQYF.

This clonotype was seen ten or more times. The chain combines TRBV2 with TRBJ2-2; unclear D gene. The CDR3 is 14 amino acids. Trimming left V 1 base short and J 5 bases short, with 8 bases between. Germline V gene data show CDR1 as SNHLY and CDR2 as FYNNEI. The chain's CDR3 is CASSEDRVTGELFF. In DNA form, the CDR3 reads TGTGCCAGCAGTGAAGATAGGGTAACCGGGGAGCTGTTTTTT.

This clonotype was counted ten times or more. The V gene is TRBV30, the J gene TRBJ1-1, with no clear D. CDR3 length: 16 residues. Trimming shortened V by 0 bases and J by 0 bases, and 14 bases separated the two germline ends. From germline, CDR1 is GTSNPN and CDR2 SVGIG (reference sequence). The CDR3, as DNA: TGTGCCTGGAGTGTGGGGAGATCCTCGATGAACACTGAAGCTTTCTTT. It specifies CAWSVGRSSMNTEAFF.

The chain links TRBV4-2 to TRBJ2-1, with D uncertain. The V end was cut by 0 bases, the J end by 8 bases, with 11 bases between. This CDR3 region has 14 residues. Looked up from germline, CDR1 is LGHNA and CDR2 is YNFKEQ. CDR3 DNA: TGTGCCAGCAGCCAAGATCCAGGCCCACATGAGCAGTTCTTC. Translation gives CASSQDPGPHEQFF.

In this sample, this clonotype turned up many times. The chain joins TRBV27 to TRBJ1-2; no clear D. From germline, CDR1 is MNHEY and CDR2 SMNVEV (reference sequence). The CDR3 is 16 amino acids. V was pared by 4 bases and J by 4 bases, with 19 bases between. The CDR3 protein is CASSSTTGEWSYGYTF. The CDR3 nucleotides are TGTGCCAGCAGTTCCACCACCGGAGAGTGGAGCTATGGCTACACCTTC.

This clonotype was detected many times. This chain links TRBV27 with TRBJ2-5, with D possibly matching TRBD1 (6 bases). Per the germline V gene, CDR1 is MNHEY and CDR2 is SMNVEV (reference sequence). The CDR3 totals 15 residues. Trimming shortened V by 4 bases and J by 5 bases, and 17 bases separated the two germline ends. CDR3 in DNA: TGTGCCAGCAGTTCCACAGGGTTCCCTGCTGAGACCCAGTACTTC. Translating it yields CASSSTGFPAETQYF.

This clonotype was observed many times. This sequence joins TRBV5-1 and TRBJ2-3; D gene uncertain. The V end was cut by 0 bases, the J end by 4 bases, with 6 bases between. CDR3 size: 13 residues. Germline CDR1 reads SGHRS; CDR2 reads YFSETQ. The CDR3 loop reads CASSLASADTQYF. CDR3 DNA: TGCGCCAGCAGCTTGGCGTCAGCAGATACGCAGTATTTT.

About this clonotype itself: The conserved final phenylalanine or tryptophan is absent from the CDR3, which likely points to a read error. The rearrangement uses TRBV3-1 and TRBJ1-5, with no clear D. The ends were cut back, 4 bases at V and 7 bases at J, with 11 bases in the middle. In germline, CDR1 is LGHDT, CDR2 YNNKEL (reference sequence). The CDR3 runs to 13 residues. The CDR3 reads CASSLEGGQPQHL. CDR3 DNA: TGTGCCAGCAGCCTGGAGGGAGGCCAGCCCCAGCATCTT.

This clonotype was seen ten or more times. V and J are TRBV7-9 and TRBJ2-5; D perhaps matches TRBD2 (5 bases). V lost 1 base, J lost 7 bases, and 10 bases lay in between. Germline CDR1 reads SEHNR; CDR2 reads FQNEAQ (reference sequence). The length of the CDR3 is 13 residues. CDR3 region: CASSLGPRGTQYF. The DNA for the CDR3 is TGTGCCAGCAGCTTAGGACCCCGGGGGACCCAGTACTTC.

About this clonotype: Possible read error: a much larger clone is one base away. The chain couples TRBV28 to TRBJ2-1; 10 nucleotides align to TRBD1. This CDR3 region has 13 residues. CDR1 and CDR2 from the germline V gene are MDHEN and SYDVKM. J gave up 10 bases and V 7 bases, and 7 bases lay outside the gene matches. The CDR3 loop is CASTGQGIYEQFF. In DNA form, the CDR3 reads TGTGCCAGCACGGGACAGGGGATTTACGAGCAGTTCTTC. The full variable domain, its missing parts supplied by reference TRBV28 and TRBJ2-1, is DVKVTQSSRYLVKRTGEKVFLECVQDMDHENMFWYRQDPGLGLRLIYFSYDVKMKEKGDIPEGYSVSREKKERFSLILESASTNQTSMYLCASTGQGIYEQFFGPGTRLTVL.

Ten or more counts support this clonotype. The rearrangement joins TRBV20-1 to TRBJ2-1; perhaps TRBD2 as D (5 bases). Per the germline V gene, CDR1 is DFQATT and CDR2 is SNEGSKA (reference sequence). CDR3 length: 12 residues. Trimming took 6 bases from V and 3 from J, leaving 9 bases between them. The DNA for the CDR3 is TGCAGTGCAGACCGGGACTACAATGAGCAGTTCTTC. This translates into CSADRDYNEQFF.

This clonotype showed up many times. The CDR3 protein is CASSYSPGLEYNEQFF. The CDR3 DNA reads as TGTGCCAGCAGCTACTCCCCGGGACTAGAGTACAATGAGCAGTTCTTC. The gene calls are TRBV7-9 and TRBJ2-1; 8 bases align to TRBD2. This CDR3 comprises 16 residues. CDR1 and CDR2 (germline): SEHNR, FQNEAQ (reference sequence). With V trimmed by 4 bases and J by 4 bases, 9 bases remained unmatched.